This T cell receptor beta chain was captured by sequencing in a study of blood T cell repertoires in COVID-19. Study-wide background: PBMCs, B-cell-depleted T cells, or T cells were the source of the cDNA or gDNA that made up the material.

Clones were sequenced by immunoSEQ multiplex PCR, and TCRdb holds only the in-frame ones, with some missing. This sample has a few hundred thousand clones, with 88% found just once. Donors of Cohort 3 who recovered were those that had two negative PCRs, clearance, or symptom resolution. The V end lost 4 bases, the J end lost 5 bases, and 8 bases lay between the germline ends. The CDR3 totals 13 residues. CDR1 and CDR2 (germline): SGHAT, FQNNGV. Specimen: PBMCs or T cells enriched from blood (not recorded which). The gene calls are TRBV11-2 and TRBJ2-2; D ambiguous. This receptor was taken from a woman younger than 35 who had recovered from COVID-19. The CDR3 bases are TGTGCCAGCAGCTCCCTAATGACCGGGGAGCTGTTTTTT. Translation: CASSSLMTGELFF.